The clone carrying this T cell receptor (beta chain) was detected once. Its antigen remains unidentified. The data were taken from a study of cytomegalovirus exposure and HLA in healthy donors. Study-level points and caveats: The study listed under 200 cytomegalovirus-associated TCR beta chains. Most TCR sequences showed up rarely, but some public TCRs showed up in many donors. High sensitivity and specificity were reportedly achieved when the classifier diagnosed cytomegalovirus status.

The assay was immunoSEQ multiplex PCR, and TCRdb's table has in-frame clones only and misses some. The sample has some 170,000 clones, approximately 90% seen once. Separation from the approximately 690-subject first cohort characterized the approximately 120-subject validation cohort, to which the donors belonged. The origin of this receptor is a woman in her thirties in good health and CMV-seronegative. The sequencing input was PBMCs.

CDR3 amino acids: CASSQGQVDTEAFF. CDR3 nucleotide sequence: TGCGCCAGCAGCCAAGGACAGGTGGACACTGAAGCTTTCTTT. The rearrangement joins TRBV5-1 to TRBJ1-1; TRBD1 matches at 7 bases. CDR1 is SGHRS and CDR2 is YFSETQ in the germline V gene. This CDR3 contains 14 residues. After removal of 4 bases from V and 3 bases from J, the junction contained 6 bases not matched to a gene. The full variable domain, completed using reference TRBV5-1 and TRBJ1-1, is KAGVTQTPRYLIKTRGQQVTLSCSPISGHRSVSWYQQTPGQGLQFLFEYFSETQRNKGNFPGRFSGRQFSNSRSEMNVSTLELGDSALYLCASSQGQVDTEAFFGQGTRLTVV.